This T cell receptor beta chain derives from a study of cytomegalovirus exposure and HLA in healthy donors. The study's findings and limits: The study labeled around 160 TCR beta chains cytomegalovirus-associated. Later on, an analysis found that several of the most significant clusters appeared to be linked to common viral pathogens, which included parvovirus B19. In all likelihood, a cluster of highly shared sequence variants was a sequencing artifact.

Use of 60 Vbeta and 13 Jbeta primers characterized the PCR. Clones were read by immunoSEQ multiplex PCR, and TCRdb kept only the in-frame ones, dropping some. The profile shows about 190,000 clones, around 75% of them singletons. The CDR3 runs to 16 residues. The trim removed 4 bases at V and 0 bases at J, leaving 7 bases unmatched. Germline V gives CDR1 SGHKS, CDR2 YYEKEE (reference sequence). On this clone: Its antigen is not known.

The chain combines TRBV5-5 with TRBJ1-3, with 7 nucleotides matching TRBD1. The receptor comes from a woman aged 25 to 39 in good health and CMV-seropositive. Sequenced: PBMCs. The CDR3 loop reads CASSGGTASSGNTIYF. The CDR3 DNA reads TGTGCCAGCAGCGGGGGGACAGCGAGCTCTGGAAACACCATATATTTT.